These 15 T cell receptor delta chains came from one sample sequenced in a study of gamma-delta chains in newborns, infants, children. TCRdb re-called the reads using CATT. Counted here are under 3,500 delta-chain clones, about 0.3% occurring once; the ten biggest clones make up about 14%. Sequenced sample: blood. All receptors come from a child who was a newborn, infant or young child, either healthy, febrile or measles-vaccinated (not recorded which).

This clone has just a few counts. TCRdb's listed protein matches a much larger clone and diverges from this DNA's translation at residue 4, likely through a read error; the protein shown comes from the DNA. This chain links TRDV2 with TRDJ2; D unclear. V was cut by 5 bases and J by 0 bases, with 27 bases left in between. Germline CDR1 GEAIGNYY, CDR2 EKD. The CDR3 consists of 20 residues. The DNA of the CDR3 is TGTGCCTGTGGCACGGTCCTGCCGGATCCCTCTTTGGCTTTGACAGCACAACTCTTCTTT. Protein sequence: CACGTVLPDPSLALTAQLFF.

The table lists this clone with many counts. A far larger clone differs by one base, so this is likely a read error. The sample contains more than one DNA sequence encoding this CDR3. For the CDR3, the DNA is TGCGCCTGTGACATACTGGGGGATACAGCACAACTCTTCTTT. Its protein is CACDILGDTAQLFF. V and J are TRDV2 and TRDJ2, with 10 bases matching TRDD3. Germline CDR1 and CDR2: GEAIGNYY and EKD. This CDR3 contains 14 residues.

By frequency in the sample, this clone is medium-sized. This may be a read error: a much more frequent sequence differs by one nucleotide. Other DNA sequences in this specimen translate into the identical CDR3. This sequence joins TRDV2 and TRDJ3, with 9 bases lining up with TRDD3. The CDR3 contains 16 residues. Germline V gene lookup returns CDR1 GEAIGNYY and CDR2 EKD. CDR3: CACDTGGSWDTRQMFF. CDR3 sequence (DNA): TGCGCCTGTGACACTGGGGGATCCTGGGACACCCGACAGATGTTTTTC.

Notes on this clone: With only one base between it and a far larger clone, this is likely a read error. Other nucleotide sequences in the sample specify the same CDR3. The chain links TRDV2 to TRDJ4, with TRDD3 matching over 11 bases. The CDR3 contains 14 residues. Germline V CDR1 and CDR2: GEAIGNYY, EKD. The V and J ends lost 3 bases and 2 bases, in that order; junction bases with no gene match: 4. The CDR3 coding sequence is TGTGCCTGTGACCCCCTGGGGGATACAAGACCCCTGATCTTT. Amino acids: CACDPLGDTRPLIF.

This clone has just a few counts. TCRdb pairs this DNA with a much larger clone's protein that differs at residue 9, likely a read error; the protein shown was translated from the DNA. The V gene is TRDV2, the J gene TRDJ2, with 9 positions matching TRDD3. Germline assignment: CDR1 GEAIGNYY and CDR2 EKD. Trimming cost V 1 base and J 0 bases; bases outside gene matches: 2. The CDR3 consists of 16 residues. CDR3 loop: CACDTTGGTLTAQLFF. The CDR3 nucleotides are TGTGCCTGTGACACTACTGGGGGAACTTTGACAGCACAACTCTTCTTT.

In the case of this clone: TCRdb's protein, taken from a much larger clone, differs from this DNA's translation at residue 14, likely owing to a read error; the protein displayed comes from the DNA. In DNA, the CDR3 is TGTGCCTGTGACTGGGGGAGCTCCTGGGACACCCGACAGGTGTTTTTC. Translating gives CACDWGSSWDTRQVFF. The V call is TRDV2, the J call TRDJ3, with 7 bases lining up with TRDD3. The CDR3 has 16 residues. Germline assignment: CDR1 GEAIGNYY and CDR2 EKD.

The table lists this clone with a few counts. The amino acid sequence in TCRdb belongs to a much larger clone and departs from this DNA's translation at residue 4, likely a sequencing read error; the sequence shown is translated from the DNA. The chain combines TRDV2 with TRDJ3, with D possibly TRDD3 on 5 matching bases. This CDR3 contains 18 residues. CDR1 is GEAIGNYY, CDR2 EKD, per germline. CDR3 bases: TGTGCCTGTGCCACCGCGGGGGCCAGCTCCTGGGACACCCGACAGATGTTTTTC. Residues: CACATAGASSWDTRQMFF.

This clone was seen more than once but under ten times. This DNA's translation differs at residue 5 from TCRdb's protein, which comes from a much larger clone; a read error is likely, and the protein shown is translated from the DNA. The rearrangement uses TRDV1 and TRDJ1, with TRDD3 matching 12 bases. CDR1 TSWWSYY and CDR2 QGS come from the germline V gene. Trimming cost V 5 bases and J 3 bases; bases outside gene matches: 25. This CDR3 is 22 amino acids long. The CDR3 is CALGKPRPSYVHWGILPDKLIF. CDR3 nucleotide sequence: TGTGCTCTTGGGAAACCCCGGCCTTCCTACGTCCACTGGGGGATACTTCCCGATAAACTCATCTTT.

A note on this clone: A far larger clone is a single base away, which makes a read error likely. Other DNA sequences from this sample encode an identical CDR3 as well. In DNA form, the CDR3 reads TGTGCCTGTGACACCGTACTGGGGGACACGCCCTGGGACACCCGACAGATGTTTTTC. Translation: CACDTVLGDTPWDTRQMFF. The gene calls are TRDV2 and TRDJ3, with 9 bases that match TRDD3. V shed 0 bases and J 2 bases; nucleotides not matched to a gene: 7. The CDR3 covers 19 residues. The germline V gene encodes CDR1 GEAIGNYY and CDR2 EKD.

Turning to this clone: A far larger clone is one nucleotide away, so this likely arose from a read error. Within the sample, other DNA sequences also encode this same CDR3. CDR3 amino acids: CALGEGSYGYWGVSSWDTRQMFF. The CDR3 DNA follows: TGTGCTCTTGGGGAAGGGTCCTACGGGTACTGGGGAGTCAGCTCCTGGGACACCCGACAGATGTTCTTC. V gene TRDV1 combines with J gene TRDJ3, with TRDD3 as a possible D gene (7 bases). Germline V gives CDR1 TSWWSYY, CDR2 QGS. The CDR3 sequence is 23 residues long.

This clone is termed large (0.1 to 1%). Other nucleotide sequences from this sample produce the same CDR3. This chain connects TRDV2 to TRDJ2; 7 positions match TRDD3. CDR3 size: 14 residues. The trim removed 3 bases at V and 7 bases at J, leaving 7 bases unmatched. The germline gives CDR1 GEAIGNYY, CDR2 EKD. In DNA form, the CDR3 reads TGTGCCTGTGACCCCTGGGGGGTAGAAGCACAACTCTTCTTT. It encodes CACDPWGVEAQLFF.

This clone was observed a few times. TCRdb's listed protein matches a much larger clone and diverges from this DNA's translation at residue 11, likely through a read error; the protein shown comes from the DNA. The chain combines TRDV2 with TRDJ2; 11 nucleotides align to TRDD3. This CDR3 is built from 15 residues. CDR1 is GEAIGNYY and CDR2 is EKD in the germline V gene. The DNA of the CDR3 is TGTGCCTGTGACCCACTGGGGGATAGGACATCACAACTCTTCTTT. Protein sequence: CACDPLGDRTSQLFF.

This clone was recorded a few times. TCRdb shows a much larger clone's protein in place of this DNA's translation, and the two differ at residue 4, likely through a read error; the protein shown is translated from the DNA. The chain carries TRDV2 and TRDJ3; 10 positions match TRDD3. CDR3 length equals 17 residues. V was clipped by 5 bases and J by 1 base; unmatched bases: 4. Germline CDR1 GEAIGNYY, CDR2 EKD. CDR3 protein: CACAVLGDSWDTRQMFF. DNA of the CDR3: TGTGCCTGTGCCGTACTGGGGGATTCCTGGGACACCCGACAGATGTTTTTC.

A note on this clone: The protein held in TCRdb is that of a much larger clone and does not match this DNA's translation at residue 14, likely because of a read error; the protein shown is translated from the DNA. CDR3 residues: CACDTLLGGYSLTVQLFF. CDR3 in DNA: TGTGCCTGTGACACCTTACTGGGGGGATACTCTTTGACAGTACAACTCTTCTTT. J is TRDJ2 and V is TRDV2, with TRDD3 identical over 9 bases. The CDR3 has 18 amino acids. The germline CDR1 and CDR2 sequences are GEAIGNYY and EKD.

A note on this clone: This likely reflects a read error, since a far larger clone is one base away. The same CDR3 can be traced to other DNA sequences in this sample. The V gene is TRDV2, the J gene TRDJ2; 10 nucleotides agree with TRDD3. Germline lookup yields CDR1 GEAIGNYY and CDR2 EKD. The CDR3 length is 14 residues. The CDR3 protein is CACDILGDTAQLFF. CDR3 coding DNA: TGTGCCTGCGACATACTGGGGGATACAGCACAACTCTTCTTT.